The clone carrying this TCR beta chain was picked up a small number of times. Template switching by 5'RACE produced TCR cDNA, adding a universal primer site and UMIs. MiXCR was run by TCRdb on the 5' RACE reads, yielding one entry per CDR3 protein. The sample yields 550,000 to 750,000 distinct CDR3 sequences, about 13% seen once. The data stem from a study of T cells after yellow fever vaccination. Study details: Those fractions that held only low numbers of cells were prepared using the SMART-Seq v4 Ultra Low Input RNA kit.

The V gene's germline CDR1 is SGDLS and CDR2 YYNGEE. Unmatched junction bases numbered 6, after V lost 0 bases and J lost 1 base. The CDR3 sequence is 17 residues long. This clonotype originated in a man aged 25 to 40 who received the YFV17D yellow fever vaccine. The material was PBMCs, obtained on the day of the yellow fever booster vaccination. The chain is built from TRBV9 and TRBJ2-4; TRBD2 aligns across 8 bases. CDR3 DNA sequence: TGTGCCAGCAGCGTAGCTCCTGGACTAGCCGCCAAAAACATTCAGTACTTC. Amino acid sequence: CASSVAPGLAAKNIQYF.